The clone carrying this T cell receptor beta chain was found many times. Its antigen is currently unknown. The ends lost 6 bases at V and 1 base at J; junction bases unmatched: 5. The germline CDR1 and CDR2 sequences are MRHNA and SNTAGT. The CDR3 runs to 14 residues. This entry belongs to a study of T-cell reconstitution after alpha-beta-depleted transplantation in children. Overall study findings and caveats: From newly produced T cells came most of the T-cell counts and diversity one year after transplant. There were reportedly several hundred expanded graft clones from which alpha-beta T cells came about two months after transplant. At day 60, the high TCRbeta diversity found in some patients originated from recipient T cells and thymic progenitors that had survived.

TCRbeta library construction was performed incorporating unique molecular identifiers. In TCRdb, the PCR reads were re-called with MiXCR into one record per CDR3 protein. Here the sample spans 500,000 to 650,000 distinct CDR3 sequences, more than 9.5% being singletons. The rearrangement links TRBV6-4 to TRBJ1-1; 7 bases agree with TRBD1. The specimen comprised PBMCs, mostly from graft donor cells, sampled 180 days after TCRalphabeta/CD19-depleted stem cell transplant. The receptor comes from a female patient aged 2-15 years who had a stem cell transplant for aplastic anemia, so the T cells may come from the graft donor. CDR3: CASSRQGTNTEAFF. The CDR3 DNA sequence: TGTGCCAGCAGCCGACAGGGTACGAACACTGAAGCTTTCTTT.